This T cell receptor (beta chain) was captured in a study of T cell responses to AZD1222 COVID-19 vaccine. Overall study results and limits: Mostly white British, mostly female donors; authors suggested clonal diversity may be underestimated. CD4 TCRs covered the whole spike, strongest at regions 160-218 and 743-854. The reported proportion of spike-specific TCRs targeting unmutated variant regions was nearly half. Once two AZD1222 doses were given, Spike-specific TCR breadth and depth went up.

Worth noting for this clone: Its antigen is not known.

Here immunoSEQ multiplex PCR was the method, and the copy in TCRdb shows in-frame clones only, minus some. In the table there are 120,000 or so clones, 88% of which are singletons. Looked up from germline, CDR1 is MNHEY and CDR2 is SMNVEV (reference sequence). Trimming left V 7 bases short and J 5 bases short, with 14 bases between. CDR3 length equals 14 residues. The clonotype was recovered from an adult in good health. Sequences were derived from peripheral blood, sampled on day 0 of AZD1222 vaccination. The genes are TRBV27 and TRBJ2-2; perhaps TRBD2 as D (5 bases). CDR3 amino acids: CASTKAGETGELFF. As DNA, the CDR3 is TGTGCCAGCACCAAAGCCGGGGAAACCGGGGAGCTGTTTTTT.